The 3 T cell receptor beta chains given below trace back to one sample, sequenced in a study of cytomegalovirus exposure and HLA in healthy donors. Primers: 60 Vbeta forward and 13 Jbeta reverse. Measured with immunoSEQ multiplex PCR; TCRdb has only the in-frame clones, and not every one. The data contain approximately 220,000 clones, approximately 80% of them singletons. The sample taken for sequencing was PBMCs. Every receptor here comes from a girl under 18 in good health and CMV-seronegative.

The sample holds one count of this clone. The rearrangement uses TRBV7-9 and TRBJ2-7; 9 bases align to TRBD1. V was pared by 5 bases and J by 5 bases, with 13 bases of the junction left unmatched. CDR1 is SEHNR, CDR2 FQNEAQ, per germline (reference sequence). The CDR3 consists of 16 residues. CDR3 in DNA: TGTGCCAGCAGCCAGCTACCGGGACAGGGTCCCCACGAGCAGTACTTC. Translation gives CASSQLPGQGPHEQYF.

The rearrangement joins TRBV28 to TRBJ1-2; D uncertain. V dropped 3 bases and J dropped 2 bases, with 10 bases sitting between them. In germline, CDR1 is MDHEN, CDR2 SYDVKM. This CDR3 has 14 amino acids. CDR3 residues: CASSFFGGNYGYTF. The CDR3 DNA is TGTGCCAGCAGTTTTTTCGGCGGGAACTATGGCTACACCTTC.

The V gene is TRBV9, the J gene TRBJ1-2; TRBD1 matches at 7 bases. J lost 8 bases, V lost 2 bases, and 12 bases had no gene match. CDR1 is SGDLS and CDR2 is YYNGEE in the germline V gene. This CDR3 has 15 residues. The CDR3 DNA sequence: TGTGCCAGCAGCGTCTTCCCTGAGGGGGCAGGGGGCTACACCTTC. It specifies CASSVFPEGAGGYTF. The full variable domain, its missing parts supplied by reference TRBV9 and TRBJ1-2, is DSGVTQTPKHLITATGQRVTLRCSPRSGDLSVYWYQQSLDQGLQFLIQYYNGEERAKGNILERFSAQQFPDLHSELNLSSLELGDSALYFCASSVFPEGAGGYTFGSGTRLTVV.